The clone carrying this T cell receptor beta chain was detected only once. Antigen: not known. This sample stems from a study of cytomegalovirus exposure and HLA in healthy donors. Primers for the PCR totalled 60 Vbeta and 13 Jbeta. Here immunoSEQ multiplex PCR was the method, and the copy in TCRdb shows in-frame clones only, minus some. In the table there are about 150,000 clones, approximately 79% of which are singletons. Points from the study as a whole: The majority of CMV-associated TCR beta chains were reported as apparently HLA-restricted in a later analysis.

Germline-derived CDR1 and CDR2 are SNHLY and FYNNEI. Between the trimmed V and J ends, which lost 6 bases and 6 bases, there was a span of 19 bases. CDR3 length equals 15 residues. The receptor was derived from a middle-aged man in good health and CMV-seropositive. The sample consisted of PBMCs. V gene TRBV2 combines with J gene TRBJ2-3; D possibly corresponds to TRBD2 (5 bases). In DNA form, the CDR3 reads TGTGCCAGCAGACGCGACTACGCAGCTTTGGATACGCAGTATTTT. It codes for CASRRDYAALDTQYF.